This T cell receptor beta chain stems from a study of CD8 T cells in ankylosing spondylitis (dated by TCRdb to 2016 to 2017). Regarding the study in general: T cell receptor beta repertoires were profiled in healthy donors and ankylosing spondylitis patients so that disease-linked TCR variants could be found. In total, the full study cohort was made up of over a hundred healthy donors and 20 to 25 ankylosing spondylitis patients. Samples of peripheral blood were taken, and for ankylosing spondylitis patients, synovial fluid was collected as well. Points the paper makes about the study in general: In peripheral blood, the disease-linked clones were found at relatively low frequencies and had a CD8+ phenotype. A TCR beta motif made up of several highly homologous amino acid variants appeared to be characteristic of blood from ankylosing spondylitis patients. Some motif variants had previously been reported in the synovial fluid and blood of reactive arthritis patients, which suggests shared mechanisms of disease initiation. The disease-linked clones were reported as significantly enriched in matched synovial fluid samples from ankylosing spondylitis patients.

This clonotype was counted many times. The antigen it recognizes is unknown. Within one base of it there is no much larger clone, and no base qualities were kept. A distance of 10 bases separates the germline ends of V and J, which lose 4 bases and 6 bases respectively. The cysteine opens and the phenylalanine closes a CDR3 of 13 amino acids. Only the CDR3 portion is preserved as DNA: 39 bases, with reading frame beginning at the first base. Instrument on record: Illumina HiSeq 2500. TCR beta libraries were prepared by quantitative 5'-RACE with molecular barcodes. Regarding the original processing steps: A new computational method based on a probabilistic model of VDJ rearrangement was used to identify disease-linked TCR variants. TCRdb applied fastp at Q25 and MiXCR to the public reads, then kept only in-frame beta chains. Every entry covers one CDR3 protein and lists the most common genes and DNA from its rows. It is TCRdb's table, rather than the study itself, that gives the V and J calls and clone size. Here the sample has about 540,000 distinct CDR3 sequences; more than 9.5% occur a single time. Of the sample, under 7.5% falls within the top ten clones.

The clonotype was recovered from a male donor with ankylosing spondylitis. Sequencing used blood, either unsorted or a sorted T cell fraction (not recorded which). The chain employs TRBV12-3 or TRBV12-4 and TRBJ2-1; no confident D gene assignment can be made. The bases read TGTGCCAGCAGTTACTCCGGGCTCAATGAGCAGTTCTTC. This encodes CASSYSGLNEQFF.